The 21 T cell receptor beta chains below all came from one sample that was sequenced in a study of tumor-infiltrating lymphocytes in primary liver carcinoma. The source material, about 17-31 mg of unsorted bulk tissue, was used to co-extract RNA and DNA. TCR beta cDNA came from around 500 ng total RNA, primed with a constant-region primer. Employing slightly modified ARM-PCR, three nested multiplex PCR rounds were run, and these gave rise to the TCR beta libraries. A C-beta reverse primer was combined with TRBV1-TRBV30 forward primers in the first two PCR rounds, and each round had approximately 10 cycles. TCRdb re-analysed the multiplex PCR reads in MiXCR, keeping a single row per CDR3 protein. The sample includes about 99,000 distinct CDR3 sequences, more than 65% of them seen just once. The sequenced sample consisted of liver tumor tissue from sampling region 5. Subset: tumor region T5, tumor centre. These receptors came from a woman aged 60 to 75 with primary liver carcinoma and hepatitis B virus infection.

A word on this clonotype: The junction and the germline gene differ at one end; a read error may be behind it. The genes are TRBV6-5 and TRBJ1-2; D possibly corresponds to TRBD1 (5 bases). This CDR3 comprises 13 residues. The germline CDR1 and CDR2 sequences are MNHEY and SVGAGI. The chain's CDR3 is CASSRGTVRDYAF. The CDR3 DNA sequence: TGTGCCAGCAGCCGAGGGACGGTACGAGACTACGCCTTC.

The rearrangement joins TRBV29-1 to TRBJ2-5; 7 positions agree with TRBD2. Germline V gene sequence: CDR1 SQVTM, CDR2 ANQGSEA. CDR3 length: 20 residues. CDR3 DNA sequence: TGCAGTGCCACCGGACCCCTTCTTACGGGAGGCGCGGGAGTTTGTGAGACCCAGTACTTC. Its protein product is CSATGPLLTGGAGVCETQYF.

As for this clonotype: At one boundary the junction diverges from the germline segment, which might be a read error. CDR3 coding DNA: TGTGCCTGCAGCTTAGGAGAAAACACTGAAGCTTTGTTT. Translated: CACSLGENTEALF. The chain uses TRBV11-3 and TRBJ1-1; D is ambiguous. Germline CDR1 and CDR2: SGHNT and YENEEA. This CDR3 spans 13 amino acids.

This clonotype was detected many times. CDR3 bases: TGTGCCAGCAGCCACCGCCTAGCGGGAGGGCCGAGAACCGGGGAGCTGTTTTTT. Residues: CASSHRLAGGPRTGELFF. V usage is TRBV4-2 and J usage is TRBJ2-2, with 12 bases identical to TRBD2. The CDR3 has 18 amino acids. V trimming: 3 bases; J trimming: 5 bases; junction bases outside the gene matches: 10. The germline gives CDR1 LGHNA, CDR2 YNFKEQ.

As regards this clonotype: One junction end does not reproduce the germline sequence, and a read error may be involved. The chain couples TRBV6-5 to TRBJ2-7; 10 nucleotides agree with TRBD2. CDR1 and CDR2 (germline): MNHEY, SVGAGI. The CDR3 sequence is 17 residues long. The CDR3 reads CASRRALGSGRARERYF. The CDR3 coding sequence is TGTGCCAGCAGGCGTGCTTTAGGAAGCGGGAGGGCTAGGGAGCGGTACTTC.

In this sample, this clonotype turned up once. CDR3 sequence: CDSSPASGKPNYGYTF. CDR3 coding DNA: TGTGACAGTAGCCCAGCCTCGGGGAAGCCTAACTATGGCTACACCTTC. The chain recombines TRBV11-2 with TRBJ1-2; D is undetermined. Germline V gene data show CDR1 as SGHAT and CDR2 as FQNNGV. The CDR3 covers 16 residues.

As to this clonotype: This sequence may be a read error, since a much larger clone differs from it by one base. The rearrangement joins TRBV12-3 or TRBV12-4 to TRBJ2-3, with D tentatively TRBD2 (5 bases). The CDR3 runs 15 residues. Trimming cost V 2 bases and J 4 bases, with 13 bases left between them. This CDR3 reads CASSLTGISADTQYF. The CDR3 bases are TGTGCCAGCAGTTTAACCGGGATTAGTGCAGATACGCAGTATTTT.

About this clonotype: The junction and the germline gene differ at one end; a read error may be behind it. The chain couples TRBV28 to TRBJ2-3; D possibly corresponds to TRBD2 (6 bases). Germline lookup yields CDR1 MDHEN and CDR2 SYDVKM. The CDR3 is 15 residues long. The CDR3 region has the DNA TGTGCCAGCCTTGGCGGGGTAATTAGCACAGATAAGCAGTATTTT. Translating gives CASLGGVISTDKQYF.

This clonotype was counted ten times or more. The rearrangement joins TRBV7-8 to TRBJ1-2; 7 bases are shared with TRBD1. The V and J ends lost 5 bases and 2 bases, in that order; junction bases with no gene match: 5. Germline loops: CDR1 SGHVS, CDR2 FQNEAQ. This CDR3 has 14 amino acids. The CDR3 loop is CASSHNRGNYGYTF. CDR3 nucleotide sequence: TGTGCCAGCAGCCATAACAGGGGAAACTATGGCTACACCTTC. The full variable domain, completed using reference TRBV7-8 and TRBJ1-2, is GAGVSQSPRYKVAKRGQDVALRCDPISGHVSLFWYQQALGQGPEFLTYFQNEAQLDKSGLPSDRFFAERPEGSVSTLKIQRTQQEDSAVYLCASSHNRGNYGYTFGSGTRLTVV.

A remark on this clonotype: Relative to the germline gene, one junction end is altered; a read error may explain this. The chain carries TRBV28 and TRBJ1-1, with D possibly matching TRBD1 (5 bases). The germline gives CDR1 MDHEN, CDR2 SYDVKM. The CDR3 extends over 14 amino acids. CDR3 in amino acids: CASSLTGMNIEAFF. CDR3 bases: TGTGCCAGCAGTTTAACAGGAATGAACATTGAAGCTTTCTTT.

With regard to this clonotype: Germline and junction disagree at one end, which may indicate a read error. The genes are TRBV11-1 and TRBJ2-3, with D perhaps TRBD2 (5 bases). This CDR3 spans 15 amino acids. CDR1 and CDR2 from the germline V gene are SGHAT and FQDESV (reference sequence). CDR3 sequence: CASNPSRRRTDMQYF. For the CDR3, the DNA is TGTGCCAGCAACCCTAGCAGGAGGCGTACGGATATGCAGTATTTT.

This clonotype has ten or more counts. The chain recombines TRBV30 with TRBJ2-1; 10 nucleotides match TRBD2. This CDR3 contains 15 residues. Germline V gene sequence: CDR1 GTSNPN, CDR2 SVGIG (reference sequence). V was pared by 0 bases and J by 3 bases, with 2 bases of the junction left unmatched. This CDR3 is CAWSVTSGVYNEQFF. CDR3 DNA: TGTGCCTGGAGTGTAACTAGCGGGGTCTACAATGAGCAGTTCTTC.

Of note for this clonotype: One end of the junction is discordant with germline, which a read error may explain. The chain couples TRBV11-2 to TRBJ2-1; TRBD1 is a possible D gene (6 bases). The CDR3 consists of 13 residues. Germline V CDR1 and CDR2: SGHAT, FQNNGV. This CDR3 is CTSSSYGGNELFF. In nucleotides, the CDR3 is TGTACCAGCAGCTCCTATGGGGGCAATGAGCTGTTCTTC.

This clonotype was detected only once. A much more abundant neighbour one base away suggests this may be a read error. The V call is TRBV7-9, the J call TRBJ2-3, with 7 nucleotides matching TRBD2. CDR3 size: 15 residues. Germline loops: CDR1 SEHNR, CDR2 FQNEAQ (reference sequence). The CDR3 region has the DNA TGTGTCAGCAGCTTGTGGACTAGTCGCACAGATACGCAGTATTTT. Translating it yields CVSSLWTSRTDTQYF. The full variable domain, with the rest looked up from reference TRBV7-9 and TRBJ2-3, is DTGVSQNPRHKITKRGQNVTFRCDPISEHNRLYWYRQTLGQGPEFLTYFQNEAQLEKSRLLSDRFSAERPKGSFSTLEIQRTEQGDSAMYLCVSSLWTSRTDTQYFGPGTRLTVL.

There are a few counts of this clonotype. A single base separates this from a much larger clone, so it may be a read error. The chain has TRBV12-3 or TRBV12-4 and TRBJ1-5; 7 bases match TRBD1. CDR3 size: 13 residues. V shed 7 bases and J 4 bases; nucleotides not matched to a gene: 4. CDR3 nucleotide sequence: TGTGCCAGCACTCTGGACAGGAATCAGCCCCAGCATTTT. Translation gives CASTLDRNQPQHF.

A word on this clonotype: One junction end does not reproduce the germline sequence, and a read error may be involved. The chain joins TRBV6-5 to TRBJ1-2, with D possibly matching TRBD1 (5 bases). The CDR3 is 14 residues long. Germline V CDR1 and CDR2: MNHEY, SVGAGI. In nucleotides, the CDR3 is TGTGTCAGCAGTCACCAGGGTGGGAACTATGGCTACACCTTC. As protein: CVSSHQGGNYGYTF.

This chain connects TRBV6-1 to TRBJ2-7; D gene unclear. Germline V gives CDR1 MNHNS, CDR2 SASEGT. The CDR3 is 13 residues long. V gave up 6 bases and J gave up 7 bases, with 16 bases separating them. As DNA, the CDR3 is TGTGCCAGCAGCGGCGGCCGCGGAAAAGAGCAGTACTTC. Protein sequence: CASSGGRGKEQYF.

Of note for this clonotype: A clone one base away is much larger, so this may be a read error. CDR3 nucleotide sequence: TGTGCCAGCAGTCGTGGGACAGGCGAATTCTTC. Amino acid sequence: CASSRGTGEFF. The V and J genes are TRBV28 and TRBJ2-1; 8 positions match TRBD1. The CDR3 runs 11 residues. From germline, CDR1 is MDHEN and CDR2 SYDVKM. After removal of 5 bases from V and 16 bases from J, the junction contained 7 bases not matched to a gene.

A remark on this clonotype: The CDR3 ends on some other residue instead of the conserved phenylalanine or tryptophan, so this is likely a read error. V gene TRBV6-5 combines with J gene TRBJ2-3, with 10 bases fitting TRBD1. Per the germline V gene, CDR1 is MNHEY and CDR2 is SVGAGI. The J segment lost 3 bases and the V segment lost 2 bases, leaving 5 bases of the junction unmatched. The CDR3 is 16 amino acids. This chain's CDR3 is CASSYTRDRGTDTQYL. CDR3 bases: TGTGCCAGCAGTTACACTCGGGACAGGGGAACAGATACGCAGTATTTG.

This clonotype came up many times. This chain links TRBV5-1 with TRBJ2-5; D might be TRBD1 or TRBD2, each matching 6 bases. Trimming pared 4 bases from V and 2 bases from J, leaving 15 bases between. Germline V gene lookup returns CDR1 SGHRS and CDR2 YFSETQ. The CDR3 length is 15 residues. Written as DNA, the CDR3 is TGCGCCAGCAGCGCGTCGGGGGCGATACAAGAGACCCAGTACTTC. The encoded protein is CASSASGAIQETQYF.

The chain recombines TRBV29-1 with TRBJ2-1; D unclear. V lost 6 bases and J lost 5, with 8 bases in between. The germline V gene encodes CDR1 SQVTM and CDR2 ANQGSEA. This CDR3 is 11 amino acids long. CDR3 residues: CSVNLHNEQFF. Here the CDR3 DNA reads TGCAGCGTAAATTTACACAATGAGCAGTTCTTC.